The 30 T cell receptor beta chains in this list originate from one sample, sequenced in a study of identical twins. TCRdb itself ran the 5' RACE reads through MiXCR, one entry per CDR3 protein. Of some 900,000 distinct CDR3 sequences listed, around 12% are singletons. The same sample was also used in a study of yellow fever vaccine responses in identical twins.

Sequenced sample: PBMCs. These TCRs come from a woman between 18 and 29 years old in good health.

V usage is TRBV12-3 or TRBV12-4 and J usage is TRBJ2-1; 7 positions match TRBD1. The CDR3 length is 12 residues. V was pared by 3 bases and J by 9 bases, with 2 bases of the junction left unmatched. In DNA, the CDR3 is TGTGCCAGCAGTTTTACAGGGGTTGAGCAGTTCTTC. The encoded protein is CASSFTGVEQFF.

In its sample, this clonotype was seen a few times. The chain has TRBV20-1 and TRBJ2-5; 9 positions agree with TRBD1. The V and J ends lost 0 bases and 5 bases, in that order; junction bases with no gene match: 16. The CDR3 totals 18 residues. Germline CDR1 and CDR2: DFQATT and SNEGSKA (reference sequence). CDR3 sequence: CSARDALSGQGLRETQYF. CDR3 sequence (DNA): TGCAGTGCTAGAGACGCACTTAGCGGACAGGGGCTGCGGGAGACCCAGTACTTC.

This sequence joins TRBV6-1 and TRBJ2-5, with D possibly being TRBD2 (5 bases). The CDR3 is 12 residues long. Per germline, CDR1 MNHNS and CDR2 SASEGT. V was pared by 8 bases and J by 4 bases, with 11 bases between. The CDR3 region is CASGPGLETQYF. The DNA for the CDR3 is TGTGCCAGCGGGCCGGGGTTAGAGACCCAGTACTTC.

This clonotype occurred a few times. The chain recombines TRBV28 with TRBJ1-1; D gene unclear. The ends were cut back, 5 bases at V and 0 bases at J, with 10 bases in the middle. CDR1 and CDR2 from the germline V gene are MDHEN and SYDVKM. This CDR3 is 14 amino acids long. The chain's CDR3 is CASSRQRLNTEAFF. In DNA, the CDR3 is TGTGCCAGCAGTCGACAAAGGTTGAACACTGAAGCTTTCTTT. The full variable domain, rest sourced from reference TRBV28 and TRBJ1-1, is DVKVTQSSRYLVKRTGEKVFLECVQDMDHENMFWYRQDPGLGLRLIYFSYDVKMKEKGDIPEGYSVSREKKERFSLILESASTNQTSMYLCASSRQRLNTEAFFGQGTRLTVV.

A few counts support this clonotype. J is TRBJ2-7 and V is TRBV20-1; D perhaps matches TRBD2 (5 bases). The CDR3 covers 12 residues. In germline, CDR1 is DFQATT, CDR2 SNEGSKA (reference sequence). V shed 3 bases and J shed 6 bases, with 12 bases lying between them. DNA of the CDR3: TGCAGTGCTAGCCTAGGAACTAGCGAGCAGTACGTC. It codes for CSASLGTSEQYV.

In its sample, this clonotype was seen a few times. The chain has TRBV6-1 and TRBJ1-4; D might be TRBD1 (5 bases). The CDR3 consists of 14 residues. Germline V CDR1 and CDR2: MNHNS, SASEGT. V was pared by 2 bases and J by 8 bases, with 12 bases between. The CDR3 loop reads CASSEWGPTEKLFF. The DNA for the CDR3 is TGTGCCAGCAGTGAATGGGGACCCACGGAAAAACTGTTTTTT.

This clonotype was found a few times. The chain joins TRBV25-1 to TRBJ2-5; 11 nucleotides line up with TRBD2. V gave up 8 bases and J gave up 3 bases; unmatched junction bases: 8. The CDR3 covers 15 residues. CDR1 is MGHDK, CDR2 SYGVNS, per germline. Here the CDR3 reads CASAPSGRTEETQYF. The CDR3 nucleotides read TGTGCCAGCGCCCCTAGCGGGAGGACTGAAGAGACCCAGTACTTC.

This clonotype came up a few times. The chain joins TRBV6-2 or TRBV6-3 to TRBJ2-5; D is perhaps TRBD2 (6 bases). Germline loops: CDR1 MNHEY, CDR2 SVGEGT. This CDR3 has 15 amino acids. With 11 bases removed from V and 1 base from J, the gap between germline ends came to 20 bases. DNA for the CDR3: TGTGCCGGGTCTCCCGGGACTCTCGTCCAAGAGACCCAGTACTTC. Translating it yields CAGSPGTLVQETQYF.

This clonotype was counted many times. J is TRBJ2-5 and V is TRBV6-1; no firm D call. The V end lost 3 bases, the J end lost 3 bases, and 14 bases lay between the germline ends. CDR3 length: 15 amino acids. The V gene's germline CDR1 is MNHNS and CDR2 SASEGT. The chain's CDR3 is CASSDGQDHKETQYF. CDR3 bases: TGTGCCAGCAGTGATGGGCAGGACCACAAAGAGACCCAGTACTTC.

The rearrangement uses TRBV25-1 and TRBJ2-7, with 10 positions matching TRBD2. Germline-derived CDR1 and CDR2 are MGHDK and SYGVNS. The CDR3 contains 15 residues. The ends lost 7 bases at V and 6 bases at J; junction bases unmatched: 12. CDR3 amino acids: CASKGGLAGAPEQYF. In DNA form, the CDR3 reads TGTGCCAGCAAGGGGGGGCTAGCGGGAGCCCCCGAGCAGTACTTC.

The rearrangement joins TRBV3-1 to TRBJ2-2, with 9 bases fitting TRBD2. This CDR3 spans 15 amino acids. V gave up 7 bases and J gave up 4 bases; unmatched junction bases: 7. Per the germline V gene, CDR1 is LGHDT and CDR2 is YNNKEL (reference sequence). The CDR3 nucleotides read TGTGCCAGCACGAGGTCAGCGGGGGGCACCGGGGAGCTGTTTTTT. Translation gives CASTRSAGGTGELFF.

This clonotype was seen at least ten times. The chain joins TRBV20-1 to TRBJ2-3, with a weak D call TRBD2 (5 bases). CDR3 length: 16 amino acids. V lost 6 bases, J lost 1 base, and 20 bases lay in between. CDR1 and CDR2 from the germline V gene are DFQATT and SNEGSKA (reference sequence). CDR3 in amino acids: CSATLSKRSRTDTQYF. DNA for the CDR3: TGCAGTGCCACACTCAGTAAGCGGAGCCGCACAGATACGCAGTATTTT.

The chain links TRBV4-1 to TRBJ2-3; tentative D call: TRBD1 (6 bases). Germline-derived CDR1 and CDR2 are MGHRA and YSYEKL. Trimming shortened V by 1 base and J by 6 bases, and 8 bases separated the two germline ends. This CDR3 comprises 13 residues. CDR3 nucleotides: TGCGCCAGCAGCCAAGGACAGGCGGATACGCAGTATTTT. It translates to CASSQGQADTQYF.

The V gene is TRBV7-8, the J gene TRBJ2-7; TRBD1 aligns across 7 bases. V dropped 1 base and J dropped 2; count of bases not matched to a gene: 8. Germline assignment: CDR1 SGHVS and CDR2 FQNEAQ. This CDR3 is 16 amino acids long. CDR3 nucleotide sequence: TGTGCCAGCAGCTTAGGGGGACAGCCTTGGCCCTACGAGCAGTACGTC. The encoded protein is CASSLGGQPWPYEQYV.

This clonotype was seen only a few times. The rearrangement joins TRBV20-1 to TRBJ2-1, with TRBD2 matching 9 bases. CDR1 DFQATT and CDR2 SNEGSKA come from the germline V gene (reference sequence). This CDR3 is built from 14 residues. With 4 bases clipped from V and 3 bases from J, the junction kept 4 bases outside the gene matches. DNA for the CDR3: TGCAGTGCTAAGCTAGCGGGATTCTACAATGAGCAGTTCTTC. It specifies CSAKLAGFYNEQFF.

This chain's CDR3 is CASSVGGLLEYTQYF. CDR3 DNA sequence: TGTGCCAGCAGCGTGGGGGGATTACTCGAGTATACGCAGTATTTT. The chain carries TRBV9 and TRBJ2-3, with D maybe TRBD2 (6 bases). The CDR3 length is 15 residues. Trimming shortened V by 2 bases and J by 7 bases, and 17 bases separated the two germline ends. The germline V gene has CDR1 SGDLS and CDR2 YYNGEE.

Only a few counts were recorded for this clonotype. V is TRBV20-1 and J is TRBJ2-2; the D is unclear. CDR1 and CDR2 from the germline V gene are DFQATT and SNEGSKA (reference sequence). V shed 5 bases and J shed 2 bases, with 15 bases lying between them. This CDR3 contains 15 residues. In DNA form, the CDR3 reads TGCAGTGCTGGTAGTCCGAATCATAACACCGGGGAGCTGTTTTTT. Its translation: CSAGSPNHNTGELFF.

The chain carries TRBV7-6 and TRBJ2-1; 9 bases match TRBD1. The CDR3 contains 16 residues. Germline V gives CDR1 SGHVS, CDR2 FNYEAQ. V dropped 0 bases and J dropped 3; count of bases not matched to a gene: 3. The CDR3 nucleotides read TGTGCCAGCAGCTTAGCATCGGACAGGGGCTACAATGAGCAGTTCTTC. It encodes CASSLASDRGYNEQFF.

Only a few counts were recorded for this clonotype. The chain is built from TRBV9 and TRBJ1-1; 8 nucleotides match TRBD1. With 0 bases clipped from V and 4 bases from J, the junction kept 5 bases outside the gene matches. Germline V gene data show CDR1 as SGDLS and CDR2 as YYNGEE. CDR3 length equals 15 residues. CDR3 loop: CASSVGDRGGTEAFF. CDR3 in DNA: TGTGCCAGCAGCGTAGGTGACAGGGGTGGCACTGAAGCTTTCTTT.

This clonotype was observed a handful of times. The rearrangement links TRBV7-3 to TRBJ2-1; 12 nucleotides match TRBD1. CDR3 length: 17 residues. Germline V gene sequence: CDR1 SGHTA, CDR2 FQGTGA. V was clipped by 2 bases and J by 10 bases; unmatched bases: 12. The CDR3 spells CASSLGTPGQGAEEQFF. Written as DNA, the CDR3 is TGTGCCAGCAGCTTAGGTACACCGGGACAGGGGGCGGAGGAGCAGTTCTTC.

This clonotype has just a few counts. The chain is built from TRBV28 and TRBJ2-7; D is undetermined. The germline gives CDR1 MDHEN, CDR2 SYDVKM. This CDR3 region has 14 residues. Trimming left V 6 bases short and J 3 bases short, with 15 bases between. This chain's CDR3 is CASSYPRSYYEQYF. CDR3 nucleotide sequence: TGTGCCAGCAGCTACCCCCGGTCCTACTACGAGCAGTACTTC.

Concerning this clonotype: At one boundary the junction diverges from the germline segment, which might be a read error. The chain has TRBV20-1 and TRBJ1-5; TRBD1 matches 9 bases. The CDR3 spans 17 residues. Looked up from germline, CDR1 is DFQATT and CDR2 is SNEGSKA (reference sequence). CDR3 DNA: TGCTGTGCTAGTGGGGACAGGGCAGAGGGGTTGAATCAGCCCCAGCATTTT. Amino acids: CCASGDRAEGLNQPQHF.

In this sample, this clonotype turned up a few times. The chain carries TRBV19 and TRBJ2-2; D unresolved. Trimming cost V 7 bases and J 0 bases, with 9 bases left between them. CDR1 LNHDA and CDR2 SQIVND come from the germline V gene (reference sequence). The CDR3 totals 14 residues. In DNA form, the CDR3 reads TGTGCCAGTAAGGAGCGCGCGAACACCGGGGAGCTGTTTTTT. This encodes CASKERANTGELFF. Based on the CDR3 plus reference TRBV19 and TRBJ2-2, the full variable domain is DGGITQSPKYLFRKEGQNVTLSCEQNLNHDAMYWYRQDPGQGLRLIYYSQIVNDFQKGDIAEGYSVSREKKESFPLTVTSAQKNPTAFYLCASKERANTGELFFGEGSRLTVL.

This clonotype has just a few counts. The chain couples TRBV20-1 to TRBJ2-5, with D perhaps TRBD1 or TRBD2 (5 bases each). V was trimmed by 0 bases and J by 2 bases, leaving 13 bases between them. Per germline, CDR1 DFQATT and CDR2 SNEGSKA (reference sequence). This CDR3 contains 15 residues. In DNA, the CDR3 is TGCAGTGCTAGAGATGGGGGAACAGGTCAAGAGACCCAGTACTTC. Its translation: CSARDGGTGQETQYF.

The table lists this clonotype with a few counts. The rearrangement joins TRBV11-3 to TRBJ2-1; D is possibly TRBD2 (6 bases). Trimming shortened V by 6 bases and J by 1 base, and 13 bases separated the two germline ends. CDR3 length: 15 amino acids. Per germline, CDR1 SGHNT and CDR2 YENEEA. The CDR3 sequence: CASSWDSGSYNEQFF. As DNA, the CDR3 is TGTGCCAGCAGTTGGGACTCCGGGTCCTACAATGAGCAGTTCTTC.

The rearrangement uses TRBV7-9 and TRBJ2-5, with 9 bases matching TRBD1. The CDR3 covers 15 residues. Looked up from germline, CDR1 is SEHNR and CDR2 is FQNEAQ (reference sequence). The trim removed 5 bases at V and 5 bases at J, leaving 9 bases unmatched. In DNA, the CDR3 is TGTGCCAGCAGCCCTTACAGGGGGCAGTTGGAGACCCAGTACTTC. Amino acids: CASSPYRGQLETQYF.

The CDR3 sequence: CATARWGGEDTQYF. CDR3 in DNA: TGTGCCACCGCTCGGTGGGGCGGGGAAGATACGCAGTATTTT. The rearrangement uses TRBV24-1 and TRBJ2-3, with D possibly matching TRBD2 (6 bases). This CDR3 is built from 14 residues. Germline V gives CDR1 KGHDR, CDR2 SFDVKD. Trimming left V 9 bases short and J 5 bases short, with 17 bases between.

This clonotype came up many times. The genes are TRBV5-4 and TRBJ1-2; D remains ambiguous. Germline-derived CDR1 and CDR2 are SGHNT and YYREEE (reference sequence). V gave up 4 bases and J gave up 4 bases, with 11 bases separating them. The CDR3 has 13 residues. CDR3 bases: TGTGCCAGCAGCCCGGCGGCGGTCTATGGCTACACCTTC. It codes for CASSPAAVYGYTF.

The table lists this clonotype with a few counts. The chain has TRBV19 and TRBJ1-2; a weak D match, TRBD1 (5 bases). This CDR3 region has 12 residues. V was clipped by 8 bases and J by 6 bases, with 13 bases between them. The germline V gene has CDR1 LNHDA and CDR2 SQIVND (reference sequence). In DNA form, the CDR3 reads TGTGCCAGTTCCTCGACAGAGCATGGCTACACCTTC. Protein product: CASSSTEHGYTF.

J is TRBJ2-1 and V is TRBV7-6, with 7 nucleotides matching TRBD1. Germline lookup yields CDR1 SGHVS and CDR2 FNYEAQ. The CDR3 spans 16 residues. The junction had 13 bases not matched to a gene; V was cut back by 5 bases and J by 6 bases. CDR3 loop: CASSRVGQDRRNEQFF. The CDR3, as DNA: TGTGCCAGCAGCCGCGTCGGACAGGACCGTCGCAATGAGCAGTTCTTC. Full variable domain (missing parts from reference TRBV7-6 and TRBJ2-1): GAGVSQSPRYKVTKRGQDVALRCDPISGHVSLYWYRQALGQGPEFLTYFNYEAQQDKSGLPNDRFSAERPEGSISTLTIQRTEQRDSAMYRCASSRVGQDRRNEQFFGPGTRLTVL.